The entry below describes one TCR beta chain. Antigen: not known. It may be a read error: a sequence one base away is much more abundant. CDR1 and CDR2 from the germline V gene are MNHEY and SVGEGT. The CDR3 is made up of 14 amino acids. Trimming took 3 bases from V and 5 from J, leaving 13 bases between them. This entry is derived from a study of breast tumors, draining lymph nodes, adjacent tissues. MiXCR, run by TCRdb on the multiplex PCR reads, gives a single entry per CDR3 protein. This sample has some 150,000 distinct CDR3 sequences, with 20% to 25% found just once. Samples came from axillary lymph nodes draining the breast cancer. Findings of the study overall: Tumor and nontumor repertoires were significantly more similar in luminal-like than in basal-like breast cancer. That most tumor T cells come from lymph nodes remained unproven. The data were judged consistent with most tumor T cells coming from lymph node and expanding in tumor.

The sequence was obtained from a female donor with breast cancer. Some clones in this sample may be carry-over from other donors' samples. This chain connects TRBV6-2 or TRBV6-3 to TRBJ2-5; D is perhaps TRBD2 (5 bases). What was sequenced was axillary lymph node tissue. The CDR3, as DNA: TGTGCCAGCAGTTATTGGGAGCATGGGGAGACCCAGTACTTC. Translation: CASSYWEHGETQYF.